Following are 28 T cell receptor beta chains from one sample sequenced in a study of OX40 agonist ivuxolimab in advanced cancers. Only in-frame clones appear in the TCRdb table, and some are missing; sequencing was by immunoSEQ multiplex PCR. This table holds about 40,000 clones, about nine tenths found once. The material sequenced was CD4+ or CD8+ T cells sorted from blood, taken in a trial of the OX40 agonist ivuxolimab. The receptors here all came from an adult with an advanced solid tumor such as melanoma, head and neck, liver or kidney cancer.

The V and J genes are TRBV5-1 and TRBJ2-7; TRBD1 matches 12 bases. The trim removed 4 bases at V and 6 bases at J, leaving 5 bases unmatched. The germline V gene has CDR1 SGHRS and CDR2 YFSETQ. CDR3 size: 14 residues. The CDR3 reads CASSPGQGAGEQYF. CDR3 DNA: TGCGCCAGCAGCCCGGGACAGGGGGCGGGCGAGCAGTACTTC.

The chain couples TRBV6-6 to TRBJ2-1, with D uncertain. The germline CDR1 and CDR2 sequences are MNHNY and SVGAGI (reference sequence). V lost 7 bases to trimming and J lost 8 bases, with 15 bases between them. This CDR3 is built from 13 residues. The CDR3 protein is CASTDINFDEQFF. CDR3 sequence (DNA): TGTGCCAGCACCGACATAAATTTTGATGAGCAGTTCTTC.

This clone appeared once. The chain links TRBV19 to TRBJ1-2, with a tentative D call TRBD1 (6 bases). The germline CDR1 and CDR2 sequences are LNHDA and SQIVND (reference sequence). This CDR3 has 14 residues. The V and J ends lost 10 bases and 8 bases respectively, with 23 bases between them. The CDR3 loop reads CATRPEQGPRGYTF. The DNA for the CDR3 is TGTGCCACCCGACCCGAACAGGGACCTAGGGGCTACACCTTC.

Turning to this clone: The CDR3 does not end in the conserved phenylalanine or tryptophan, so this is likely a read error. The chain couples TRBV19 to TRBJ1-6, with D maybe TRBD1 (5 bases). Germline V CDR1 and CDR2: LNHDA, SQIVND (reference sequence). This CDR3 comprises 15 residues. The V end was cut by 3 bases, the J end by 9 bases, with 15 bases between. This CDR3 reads CASSMLAGSGSPLHL. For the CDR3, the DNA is TGTGCCAGTAGTATGCTGGCAGGGTCGGGTTCACCCCTCCACCTT.

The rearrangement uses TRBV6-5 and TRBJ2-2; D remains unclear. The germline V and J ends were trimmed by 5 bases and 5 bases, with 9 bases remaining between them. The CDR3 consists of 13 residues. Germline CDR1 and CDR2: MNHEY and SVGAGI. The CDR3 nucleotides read TGTGCCAGCAGTCCTGAAAGGACCGGGGAGCTGTTTTTT. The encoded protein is CASSPERTGELFF.

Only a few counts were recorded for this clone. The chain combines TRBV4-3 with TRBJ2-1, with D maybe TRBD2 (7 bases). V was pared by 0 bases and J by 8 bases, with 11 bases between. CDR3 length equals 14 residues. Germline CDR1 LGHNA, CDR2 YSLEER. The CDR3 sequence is CASSQEGGRDEQFF. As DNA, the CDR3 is TGCGCCAGCAGCCAAGAGGGGGGGCGAGATGAGCAGTTCTTC.

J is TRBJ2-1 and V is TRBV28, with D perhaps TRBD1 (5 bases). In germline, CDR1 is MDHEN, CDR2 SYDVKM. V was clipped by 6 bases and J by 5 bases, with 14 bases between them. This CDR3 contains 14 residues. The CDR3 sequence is CASSPIDSNNEQFF. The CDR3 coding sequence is TGTGCCAGCAGCCCCATTGACAGTAACAATGAGCAGTTCTTC.

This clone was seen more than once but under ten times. CDR3 bases: TGCGCCAGCAGTCAATCCGGGACGAATGGCTACACCTTC. Its protein product is CASSQSGTNGYTF. The chain carries TRBV23-1 and TRBJ1-2; D may be TRBD1 (5 bases). TRBV23-1 is an ORF, with its function uncertain. CDR3 size: 13 residues. Trimming removed 0 bases from V and 6 bases from J, with 8 bases in between.

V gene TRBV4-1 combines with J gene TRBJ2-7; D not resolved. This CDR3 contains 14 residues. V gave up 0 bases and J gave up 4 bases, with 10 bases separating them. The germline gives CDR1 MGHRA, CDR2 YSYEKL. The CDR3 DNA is TGCGCCAGCAGCCAAGATCTAGGCGTTTACGAGCAGTACTTC. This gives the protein CASSQDLGVYEQYF.

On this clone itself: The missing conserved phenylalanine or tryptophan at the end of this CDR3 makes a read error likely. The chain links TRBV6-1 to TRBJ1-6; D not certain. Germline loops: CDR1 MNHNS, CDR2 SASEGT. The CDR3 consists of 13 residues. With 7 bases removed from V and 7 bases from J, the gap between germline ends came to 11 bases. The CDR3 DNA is TGTGCCAGCAAGGAACTCAGGAATTCACCCCTCCACCTT. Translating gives CASKELRNSPLHL.

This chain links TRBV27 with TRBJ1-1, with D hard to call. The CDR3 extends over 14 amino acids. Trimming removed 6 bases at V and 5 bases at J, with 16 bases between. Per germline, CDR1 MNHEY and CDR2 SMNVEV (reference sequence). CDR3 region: CASRLGGMRTEAFF. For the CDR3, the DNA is TGTGCCAGCAGGTTAGGAGGGATGAGGACTGAAGCTTTCTTT.

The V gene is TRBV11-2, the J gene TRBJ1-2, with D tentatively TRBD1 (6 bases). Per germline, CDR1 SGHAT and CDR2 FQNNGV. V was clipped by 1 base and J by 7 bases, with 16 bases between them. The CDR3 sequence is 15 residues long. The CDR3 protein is CASSLVSGAEGGYTF. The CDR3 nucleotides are TGTGCCAGCAGCTTAGTTTCAGGGGCCGAGGGTGGCTACACCTTC.

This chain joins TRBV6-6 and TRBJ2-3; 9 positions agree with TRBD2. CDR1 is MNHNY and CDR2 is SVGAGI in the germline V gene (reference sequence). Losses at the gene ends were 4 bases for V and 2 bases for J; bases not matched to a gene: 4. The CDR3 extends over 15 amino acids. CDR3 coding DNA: TGTGCCAGCAGTTTAGCGGGGGCGCACACAGATACGCAGTATTTT. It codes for CASSLAGAHTDTQYF.

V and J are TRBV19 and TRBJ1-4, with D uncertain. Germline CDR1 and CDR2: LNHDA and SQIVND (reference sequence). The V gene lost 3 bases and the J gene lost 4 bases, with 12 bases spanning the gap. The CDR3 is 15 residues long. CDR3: CASSIQHGHNEKLFF. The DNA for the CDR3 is TGTGCCAGTAGTATCCAACACGGCCATAATGAAAAACTGTTTTTT.

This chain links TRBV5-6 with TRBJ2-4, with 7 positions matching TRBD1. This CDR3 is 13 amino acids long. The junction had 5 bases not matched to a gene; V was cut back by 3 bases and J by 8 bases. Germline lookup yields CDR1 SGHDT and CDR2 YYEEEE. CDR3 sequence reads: CASSSTGSDIQYF. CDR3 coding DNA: TGTGCCAGCAGCTCGACAGGGAGTGACATTCAGTACTTC. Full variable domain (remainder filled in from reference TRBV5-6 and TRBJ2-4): DAGVTQSPTHLIKTRGQQVTLRCSPKSGHDTVSWYQQALGQGPQFIFQYYEEEERQRGNFPDRFSGHQFPNYSSELNVNALLLGDSALYLCASSSTGSDIQYFGAGTRLSVL.

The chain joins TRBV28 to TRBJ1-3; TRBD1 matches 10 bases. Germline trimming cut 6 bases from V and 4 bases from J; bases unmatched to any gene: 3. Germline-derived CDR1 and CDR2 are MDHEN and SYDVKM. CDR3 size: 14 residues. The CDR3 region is CASSSGQGGNTIYF. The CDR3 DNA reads TGTGCCAGCAGCTCGGGACAGGGGGGAAACACCATATATTTT.

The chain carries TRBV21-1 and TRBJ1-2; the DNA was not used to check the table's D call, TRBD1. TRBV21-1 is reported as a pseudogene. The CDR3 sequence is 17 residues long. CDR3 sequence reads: CASSTSPYGRGYYGYTF. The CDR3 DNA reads TGTGCCAGCAGCACGAGTCCTTACGGCAGGGGCTACTATGGCTACACCTTC.

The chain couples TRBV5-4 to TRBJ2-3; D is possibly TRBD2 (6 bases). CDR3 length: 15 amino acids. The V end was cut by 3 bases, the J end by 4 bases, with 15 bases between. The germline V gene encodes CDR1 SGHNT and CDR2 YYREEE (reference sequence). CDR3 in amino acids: CASSSSTGEADTQYF. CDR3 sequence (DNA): TGTGCCAGCAGCTCCAGCACCGGGGAGGCAGATACGCAGTATTTT.

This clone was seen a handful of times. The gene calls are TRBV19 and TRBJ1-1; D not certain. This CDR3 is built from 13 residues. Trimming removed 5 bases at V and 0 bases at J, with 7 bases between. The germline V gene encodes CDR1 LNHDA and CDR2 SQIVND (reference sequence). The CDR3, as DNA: TGTGCCAGTAGTGACCATCTGAACACTGAAGCTTTCTTT. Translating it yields CASSDHLNTEAFF.

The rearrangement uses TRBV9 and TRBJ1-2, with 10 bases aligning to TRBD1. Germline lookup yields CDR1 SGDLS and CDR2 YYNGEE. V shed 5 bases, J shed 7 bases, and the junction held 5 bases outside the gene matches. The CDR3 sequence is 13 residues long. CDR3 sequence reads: CASRGTGESGYTF. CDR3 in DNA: TGTGCCAGCAGGGGGACAGGGGAGTCTGGCTACACCTTC.

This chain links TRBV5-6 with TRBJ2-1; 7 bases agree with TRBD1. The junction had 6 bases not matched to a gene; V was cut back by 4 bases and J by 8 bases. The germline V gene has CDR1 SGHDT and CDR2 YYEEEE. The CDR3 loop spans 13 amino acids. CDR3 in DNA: TGTGCCAGCAGCAAGGACAGGTCAGATGAGCAGTTCTTC. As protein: CASSKDRSDEQFF.

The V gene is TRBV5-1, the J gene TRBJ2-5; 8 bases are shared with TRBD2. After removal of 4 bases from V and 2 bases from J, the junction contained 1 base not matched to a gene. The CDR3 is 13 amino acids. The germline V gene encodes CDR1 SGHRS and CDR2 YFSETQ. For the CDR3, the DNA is TGCGCCAGCAGCGGGACTAGACAAGAGACCCAGTACTTC. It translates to CASSGTRQETQYF.

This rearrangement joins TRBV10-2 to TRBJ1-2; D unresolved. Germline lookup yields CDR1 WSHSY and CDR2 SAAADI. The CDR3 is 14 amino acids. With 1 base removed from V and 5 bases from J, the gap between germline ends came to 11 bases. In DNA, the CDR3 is TGCGCCAGCAGTGAGTTCGGGAATATGTATGGCTACACCTTC. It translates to CASSEFGNMYGYTF.

CDR3 protein: CASSIRVIAKNIQYF. The CDR3 DNA reads as TGTGCCAGCAGCATCAGGGTAATAGCCAAAAACATTCAGTACTTC. The chain is built from TRBV7-2 and TRBJ2-4, with D perhaps TRBD1 (5 bases). Trimming stripped 5 bases from V and 0 bases from J, with 11 bases between. The CDR3 totals 15 residues. Germline V gene lookup returns CDR1 SGHTA and CDR2 FQGNSA.

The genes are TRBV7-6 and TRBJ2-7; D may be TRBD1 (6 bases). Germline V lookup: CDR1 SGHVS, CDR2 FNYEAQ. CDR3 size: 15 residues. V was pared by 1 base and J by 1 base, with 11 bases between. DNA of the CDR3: TGTGCCAGCAGCTTAGTCCCCGGACAGTCCTACGAGCAGTACTTC. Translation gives CASSLVPGQSYEQYF.

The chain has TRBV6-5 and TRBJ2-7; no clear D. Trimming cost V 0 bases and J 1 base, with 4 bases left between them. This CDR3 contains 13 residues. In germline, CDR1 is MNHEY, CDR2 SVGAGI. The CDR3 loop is CASSYSLSYEQYF. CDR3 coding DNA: TGTGCCAGCAGTTACTCCCTTTCCTACGAGCAGTACTTC.

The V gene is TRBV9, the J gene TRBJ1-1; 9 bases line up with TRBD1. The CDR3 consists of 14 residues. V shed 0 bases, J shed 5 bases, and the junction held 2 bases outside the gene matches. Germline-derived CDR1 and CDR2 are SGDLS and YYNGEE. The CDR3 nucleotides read TGTGCCAGCAGCGTAGACGGGACAGGGACTGAAGCTTTCTTT. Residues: CASSVDGTGTEAFF.

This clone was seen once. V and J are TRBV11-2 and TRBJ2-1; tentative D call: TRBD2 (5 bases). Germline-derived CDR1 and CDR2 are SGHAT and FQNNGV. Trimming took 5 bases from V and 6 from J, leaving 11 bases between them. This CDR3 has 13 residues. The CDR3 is CASSPQRINEQFF. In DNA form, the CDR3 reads TGTGCCAGCAGCCCTCAGCGGATCAATGAGCAGTTCTTC.